In its sample, the clone carrying this TCR beta chain was seen many times. The sample comes from a study of early T cells in non-severe SARS-CoV-2 infection. Study-level information: Sequencing used unsorted whole-blood bulk RNA, so chains lack pairing.

Each cDNA molecule carried a unique molecular identifier. TCRdb ran MiXCR on the 5' RACE reads and lists one entry per CDR3 protein. The sample consists of about 30,000 distinct CDR3 sequences, 5.4% of them appearing once. This CDR3 comprises 15 residues. CDR1 and CDR2 (germline): SEHNR, FQNEAQ (reference sequence). V lost 1 base to trimming and J lost 4 bases, with 12 bases between them. This clonotype was sampled from an adult who was a healthcare worker with PCR-confirmed SARS-CoV-2 infection or an uninfected control (not recorded which). V gene TRBV7-9 combines with J gene TRBJ2-3; D is possibly TRBD1 (6 bases). The sequencing input was whole blood. The CDR3 nucleotides are TGTGCCAGCAGCTTAGGACACAGGGTGGCAGATACGCAGTATTTT. Its translation is CASSLGHRVADTQYF.